A selection of T cell receptor beta chains follows, all from one sample in a study of regulatory T cells in long-lasting Graves disease. TCRdb reprocessed the multiplex PCR reads via MiXCR and lists one record per CDR3 protein. The sample includes approximately 490,000 distinct CDR3 sequences, around 15% of them seen just once. These records were also assigned to another study, of T cells in Graves' hyperthyroidism and ophthalmopathy.

The sequencing used peripheral blood mononuclear cells (PBMCs), collected at new diagnosis, from a patient treated with antithyroid drugs. The receptor source for this set is a man aged 35 to 55 with Graves disease. Each CDR3 is given with its conserved first and last residue. D genes are given only for firm matches. Clone size, where shown, is once, few, many, or a class for clones that have expanded.

>NA|TRBJ1-5|TRBV2|many
TGTGCCAGCGGCTCCCAGGATTGGCCCCAGCATTTT
CASGSQDWPQHF
>NA|TRBJ1-6|TRBV10-3|many
TGTGCCATCAGCCGGGACTCAAATTCACCCCTCCACTTT
CAISRDSNSPLHF
>NA|TRBJ2-5|TRBV29-1|NA
TGCAGCGTGAGTAAGGACCAGGGGACCCAGTACTTC
CSVSKDQGTQYF
>TRBD1|TRBJ1-2|TRBV29-1|few
TGCAGCGTTGACGTACCATTTCAGGGGGTAGGCTATGGCTACACCTTC
CSVDVPFQGVGYGYTF
>NA|TRBJ2-4|TRBV12-3/TRBV12-4|NA
TGTGCCAGCACTCGTTCCCCGTCGAAAAACGTTCAGTACTTC
CASTRSPSKNVQYF
>TRBD1|TRBJ2-5|TRBV12-3/TRBV12-4|NA
TGTGCCAGCAGGACGGGACAGTACCAAGAGACCCAGTACTTC
CASRTGQYQETQYF
>TRBD2|TRBJ2-7|TRBV6-1|few
TGTGCCAGCAGTACTAGCGGAGCTCTCTACGAGCAGTACTTC
CASSTSGALYEQYF
>NA|TRBJ2-1|TRBV20-1|many
TGCAGTGCTAGGGACGACAATGAGCAGTTCTTC
CSARDDNEQFF
>NA|TRBJ1-5|TRBV19|few
TGTGCCAGTAGACCACAGGGAGGGTCAGGTCAGCCCCAGCATTTT
CASRPQGGSGQPQHF
>TRBD1|TRBJ1-5|TRBV11-2|many
TGTGCCAGCAGCGCCCGGACAGGGGATCAGCCCCAGCATTTT
CASSARTGDQPQHF
>NA|TRBJ2-1|TRBV11-3|many
TGTGCCAGCAGCCTGGTGGGGGCTAGCGGTGTCGATGAGCAGTTCTTC
CASSLVGASGVDEQFF
>TRBD1|TRBJ2-1|TRBV7-3|once
TGTGCCAGCCGCCGGGACAGGGAAGCGGATGAGCAGTTCTTC
CASRRDREADEQFF
>NA|TRBJ1-5|TRBV27|many
TGTGCCAGCAGCCGCTACCACAGTAGCAATCAGCCCCAGCATTTT
CASSRYHSSNQPQHF
>TRBD2|TRBJ2-2|TRBV5-1|many
TGCGCCAGCAGCGCAAGGACTAGCGGGAGGGACACCGGGGAGCTGTTTTTT
CASSARTSGRDTGELFF
>NA|TRBJ1-2|TRBV29-1|NA
TGCAGCGTTGACGCGACAAACGGCCTTGGCTACACCTTC
CSVDATNGLGYTF
>NA|TRBJ2-5|TRBV2|many
TGTGCCAGCGGGAGAAGGTCCGGGGAGACCCAGTACTTC
CASGRRSGETQYF
>NA|TRBJ2-3|TRBV19|few
TGTGCCAGTAGTACGCTTACACGAGGTACGCAGTATTTT
CASSTLTRGTQYF
>TRBD1|TRBJ2-7|TRBV6-2/TRBV6-3|NA
TGTGCCAGCAGTCGAAGTGGGACAGGGAAAAAAGGGCACGAGCAGTACTTC
CASSRSGTGKKGHEQYF
>NA|TRBJ2-1|TRBV13|NA
TGCGCCAGCAGCTCGAGGCCTATCAATGAGCAGTTCTTC
CASSSRPINEQFF
>TRBD1|TRBJ2-3|TRBV20-1|many
TGCAGTGCCGGACGGGACAGGGTTTTATTGTCTTCGGCTGATACGCAGTATTTT
CSAGRDRVLLSSADTQYF
>NA|TRBJ1-5|TRBV7-9|NA
TGTGCCAGCAGCTTACAAAATCAGCCCCAGCATTTT
CASSLQNQPQHF
>NA|TRBJ1-1|TRBV3-1|many
TGTGCCAGCAGCCCCCTGTCGGGGGGCCCTGAAGCTTTCTTT
CASSPLSGGPEAFF
>NA|TRBJ2-3|TRBV24-1|NA
TGTGCCACCAGTGAGTCCGGGACGTACACAGATACGCAGTATTTT
CATSESGTYTDTQYF
>NA|TRBJ2-1|TRBV10-1|NA
TGCGCCAGCAGTGATGGGCCTAGCGAGCAGTTCTTC
CASSDGPSEQFF
>TRBD2|TRBJ2-7|TRBV20-1|many
TGCAGTGCTAGTCCGGGACTAGCGGGCCCCGAGCAGTACTTC
CSASPGLAGPEQYF
>NA|TRBJ2-5|TRBV12-5|NA
TGTGCTAGTGGTTTGTTTTCAGAGACCCAGTACTTC
CASGLFSETQYF
>NA|TRBJ2-7|TRBV7-8|many
TGTGCCAGCAGCTCCAATACGGGGGAGCAGTACTTC
CASSSNTGEQYF
>TRBD2|TRBJ2-7|TRBV28|many
TGTGCCAGCAGTTTCGGGGGACTAGCCTACGAGCAGTACTTC
CASSFGGLAYEQYF
>NA|TRBJ2-7|TRBV6-9|few
TGTGCCAGCAGTTACGGCCAGGCCAACGCCTACGAGCAGTACTTC
CASSYGQANAYEQYF
>TRBD2|TRBJ2-7|TRBV4-1|NA
TGCGCCAGCAGCCCCGAAGCAGGGACTAGCAGTGCCTACGAGCAGTACTTC
CASSPEAGTSSAYEQYF
>NA|TRBJ1-6|TRBV10-3|NA
TGTGCCATCAGTGAGCACATAGAGAGCTCCTATAATTCACCCCTCCACTTT
CAISEHIESSYNSPLHF
>NA|TRBJ2-7|TRBV30|many
TGTGCCTGGGGCTCAGACGAGCAGTACTTC
CAWGSDEQYF
>NA|TRBJ2-7|TRBV5-5|NA
TGTGCCAGCAGCTTTGCGCCAGGCTTTCCCTACGAGCAGTACTTC
CASSFAPGFPYEQYF
>TRBD1|TRBJ2-3|TRBV20-1|NA
TGCAGTGCTAGAGATCGGACAGGGGCCACAGATACGCAGTATTTT
CSARDRTGATDTQYF
>NA|TRBJ2-2|TRBV18|few
TGTGCCAGCTCACAGTCGCCCGGCAGGGCCAACACCGGGGAGCTGTTTTTT
CASSQSPGRANTGELFF
>TRBD1|TRBJ1-6|TRBV12-3/TRBV12-4|few
TGTGCCAGCAGCCCGCAGGGGGCTTATTCACCCCTCCACTTT
CASSPQGAYSPLHF
>NA|TRBJ2-1|TRBV24-1|few
TGTGCCACCAGTGATTCCCACCAAAAAACGGGAGAAGAGGCCTTCAATGAGCAGTTCTTC
CATSDSHQKTGEEAFNEQFF
>TRBD1|TRBJ1-3|TRBV18|few
TGTGCCAGCTCACGCGACAGGGGCTCTGGAAACACCATATATTTT
CASSRDRGSGNTIYF
>TRBD1|TRBJ1-2|TRBV5-6|few
TGTGCCAGCAGCAAGGGACAGGGTAACTATGGCTACACCTTC
CASSKGQGNYGYTF
>TRBD1|TRBJ1-1|TRBV7-9|NA
TGTACCAGCAGCCCCAGGACAGGGAACACTGAAGCTTTCTTT
CTSSPRTGNTEAFF
>TRBD1|TRBJ1-2|TRBV7-3|many
TGTGCCAGCAGCCTGACAGGGTTTGTTGGCTACACCTTC
CASSLTGFVGYTF